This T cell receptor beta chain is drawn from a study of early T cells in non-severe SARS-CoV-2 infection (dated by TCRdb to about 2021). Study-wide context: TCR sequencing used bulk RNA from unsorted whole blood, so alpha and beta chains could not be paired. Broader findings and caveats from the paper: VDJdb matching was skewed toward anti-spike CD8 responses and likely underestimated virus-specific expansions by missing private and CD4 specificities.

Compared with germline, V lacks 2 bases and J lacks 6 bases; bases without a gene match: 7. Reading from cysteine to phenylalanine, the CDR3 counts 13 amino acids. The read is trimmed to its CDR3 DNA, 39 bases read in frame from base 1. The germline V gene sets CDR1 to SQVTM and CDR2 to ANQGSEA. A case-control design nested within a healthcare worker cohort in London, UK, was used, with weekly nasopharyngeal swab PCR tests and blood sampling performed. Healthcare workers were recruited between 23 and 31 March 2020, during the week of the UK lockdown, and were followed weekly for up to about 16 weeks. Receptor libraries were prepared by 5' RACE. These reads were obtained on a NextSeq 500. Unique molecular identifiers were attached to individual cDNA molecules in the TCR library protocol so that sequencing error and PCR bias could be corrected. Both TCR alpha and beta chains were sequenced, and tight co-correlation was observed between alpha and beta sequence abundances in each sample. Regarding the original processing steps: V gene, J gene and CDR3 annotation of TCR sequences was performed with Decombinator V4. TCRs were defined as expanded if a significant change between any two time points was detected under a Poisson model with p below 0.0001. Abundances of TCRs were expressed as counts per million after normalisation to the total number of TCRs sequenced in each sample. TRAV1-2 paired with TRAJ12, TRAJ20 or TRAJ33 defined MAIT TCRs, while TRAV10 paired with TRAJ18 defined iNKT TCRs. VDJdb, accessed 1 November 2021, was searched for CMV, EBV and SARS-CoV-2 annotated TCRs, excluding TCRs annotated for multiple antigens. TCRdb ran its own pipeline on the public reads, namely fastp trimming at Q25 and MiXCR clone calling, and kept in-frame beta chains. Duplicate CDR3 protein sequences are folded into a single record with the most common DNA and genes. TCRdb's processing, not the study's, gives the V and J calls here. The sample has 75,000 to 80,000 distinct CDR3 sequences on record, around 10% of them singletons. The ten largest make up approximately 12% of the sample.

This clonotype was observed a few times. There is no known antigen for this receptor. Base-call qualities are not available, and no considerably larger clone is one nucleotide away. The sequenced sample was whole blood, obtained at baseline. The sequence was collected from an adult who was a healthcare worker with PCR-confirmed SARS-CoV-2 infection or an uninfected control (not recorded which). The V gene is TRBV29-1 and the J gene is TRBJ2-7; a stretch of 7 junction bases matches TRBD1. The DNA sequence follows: TGCAGCGTTGAATCTCAGGGGGTGGGCGAGCAGTACTTC. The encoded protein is CSVESQGVGEQYF.